The 14 T cell receptor beta chains given below trace back to one sample, sequenced in a study of shared clonotypes between healthy human individuals. The method was immunoSEQ multiplex PCR; TCRdb's version includes in-frame clones alone and lacks a portion of them. The sample includes 2,500,000 or so clones, 93% of them seen just once. Material for sequencing was naive CD4+ T cells from PBMCs. Subset given: CD45RA+ positively selected. The receptors were gathered from a man between 18 and 29 years old in good health. Some clones in this sample may be carry-over from other donors' samples.

The chain links TRBV15 to TRBJ2-6; the D is unclear. The CDR3 runs to 17 residues. Trimming removed 1 base at V and 2 bases at J, with 12 bases between. Germline V gives CDR1 LNHNV, CDR2 YYDKDF (reference sequence). The chain's CDR3 is CATSRGFLGPGANVLTF. The DNA of the CDR3 is TGTGCCACCAGCAGAGGTTTCCTTGGTCCTGGGGCCAACGTCCTGACTTTC.

This clone was counted a single time. This chain uses TRBV7-3 with TRBJ1-2; D remains ambiguous. Per germline, CDR1 SGHTA and CDR2 FQGTGA. Trimming took 3 bases from V and 4 from J, leaving 9 bases between them. The CDR3 consists of 13 residues. The CDR3 DNA follows: TGTGCCAGCAGCTTCGGCGACGGCTATGGCTACACCTTC. This encodes CASSFGDGYGYTF.

This chain connects TRBV7-9 to TRBJ2-7; TRBD2 agrees at 7 bases. The germline V gene has CDR1 SEHNR and CDR2 FQNEAQ (reference sequence). The CDR3 loop spans 14 amino acids. Losses at the gene ends were 6 bases for V and 6 bases for J; bases not matched to a gene: 11. CDR3 amino acids: CASRSREAAGEQYF. CDR3 nucleotide sequence: TGTGCCAGCAGGTCCCGGGAGGCAGCGGGCGAGCAGTACTTC.

This clone was seen a few times. This chain joins TRBV7-3 and TRBJ1-1; no clear D. This CDR3 has 14 residues. Per germline, CDR1 SGHTA and CDR2 FQGTGA. V lost 1 base, J lost 1 base, and 7 bases lay in between. This chain's CDR3 is CASSLSPANTEAFF. For the CDR3, the DNA is TGTGCCAGCAGCTTAAGTCCAGCGAACACTGAAGCTTTCTTT.

The chain couples TRBV14 to TRBJ2-7; TRBD1 aligns across 7 bases. Unmatched junction bases numbered 6, after V lost 4 bases and J lost 3 bases. Germline CDR1 is SGHDN and CDR2 is FVKESK. This CDR3 spans 14 amino acids. CDR3 sequence: CASSRWDRYYEQYF. The CDR3 nucleotides read TGTGCCAGCAGCCGATGGGACAGATACTACGAGCAGTACTTC.

This clone was seen just once. The chain recombines TRBV19 with TRBJ2-1, with TRBD2 matching 11 bases. V gave up 2 bases and J gave up 4 bases; unmatched junction bases: 4. The CDR3 extends over 16 amino acids. Per germline, CDR1 LNHDA and CDR2 SQIVND (reference sequence). CDR3 sequence (DNA): TGTGCCAGTAGTATACTGGGACTAGCGGTATACAATGAGCAGTTCTTC. Translation: CASSILGLAVYNEQFF.

This CDR3 reads CATSGVLNTEAFF. CDR3 nucleotide sequence: TGTGCCACCAGCGGAGTACTGAACACTGAAGCTTTCTTT. V is TRBV15 and J is TRBJ1-1; D not certain. The V end lost 5 bases, the J end lost 0 bases, and 7 bases lay between the germline ends. This CDR3 is 13 amino acids long. From germline, CDR1 is LNHNV and CDR2 YYDKDF (reference sequence).

CDR3 residues: CAWTNQRGKDRGNTEAFF. CDR3 nucleotide sequence: TGTGCCTGGACCAACCAGAGGGGGAAGGACAGGGGGAATACTGAAGCTTTCTTT. The V gene is TRBV30, the J gene TRBJ1-1; 10 nucleotides line up with TRBD1. This CDR3 spans 18 amino acids. The ends lost 4 bases at V and 5 bases at J; junction bases unmatched: 19. Germline CDR1 and CDR2: GTSNPN and SVGIG (reference sequence).

This clone was picked up a small number of times. The sample has other DNA sequences that encode this CDR3 too. The chain has TRBV5-1 and TRBJ2-3; D is perhaps TRBD2 (6 bases). Germline V gene lookup returns CDR1 SGHRS and CDR2 YFSETQ. With 1 base removed from V and 4 bases from J, the gap between germline ends came to 7 bases. The CDR3 runs 13 residues. In DNA form, the CDR3 reads TGCGCCAGCAGCTTGTCGGGGGCAGATACGCAGTATTTT. Amino acids: CASSLSGADTQYF.

This chain uses TRBV2 with TRBJ1-2; TRBD1 aligns across 10 bases. V trimming: 6 bases; J trimming: 3 bases; junction bases outside the gene matches: 7. This CDR3 spans 15 amino acids. In germline, CDR1 is SNHLY, CDR2 FYNNEI. The CDR3 region has the DNA TGTGCCAGCAGCCTGGGACAGGGGAATGACTATGGCTACACCTTC. This encodes CASSLGQGNDYGYTF.

The rearrangement joins TRBV28 to TRBJ1-5, with 7 bases that match TRBD1. V lost 4 bases and J lost 2; bases outside the gene matches: 14. The CDR3 runs 18 residues. CDR1 and CDR2 from the germline V gene are MDHEN and SYDVKM. CDR3 DNA sequence: TGTGCCAGCAGTTCCCGCCGGGACAGCCCTCAAGGCAATCAGCCCCAGCATTTT. Its translation: CASSSRRDSPQGNQPQHF.

The V and J genes are TRBV27 and TRBJ1-2, with D maybe TRBD1 (5 bases). Germline CDR1 MNHEY, CDR2 SMNVEV (reference sequence). Trimming left V 7 bases short and J 1 base short, with 16 bases between. The CDR3 is 15 amino acids. This CDR3 is CASTTLGDLNYGYTF. CDR3 nucleotide sequence: TGTGCCAGCACCACCTTAGGGGACCTTAACTATGGCTACACCTTC.

This chain links TRBV28 with TRBJ1-4, with TRBD1 as a possible D gene (6 bases). CDR1 and CDR2 (germline): MDHEN, SYDVKM. Between the trimmed V and J ends, which lost 5 bases and 0 bases, there was a span of 10 bases. The CDR3 sequence is 15 residues long. The CDR3 loop reads CASSGGATTNEKLFF. CDR3 nucleotides: TGTGCCAGCAGTGGGGGGGCCACAACTAATGAAAAACTGTTTTTT.

This clone was observed a single time. The rearrangement uses TRBV7-8 and TRBJ2-1; D is tentatively TRBD1 or TRBD2 (5 bases each). Trimming removed 1 base from V and 1 base from J, with 8 bases in between. This CDR3 region has 15 residues. CDR1 SGHVS and CDR2 FQNEAQ come from the germline V gene. CDR3 bases: TGTGCCAGCAGCTTAGGGGGGAGATCCTACAATGAGCAGTTCTTC. It encodes CASSLGGRSYNEQFF.